These 29 T cell receptor beta chains were sequenced from one sample in a study of cytomegalovirus exposure and HLA in healthy donors. Assay used: immunoSEQ multiplex PCR; TCRdb lists only in-frame clones, some missing. The data contain 220,000 or so clones, approximately 87% of them seen just once; the ten biggest clones take up about 6%. Sample: PBMCs. The receptors stem from a woman under 30 in good health and CMV-seronegative.

The DNA for the CDR3 is TGTGCCAGCAGTTTAAGGGAGGGAGTGAGCATTCAGTACTTC. Encoded protein: CASSLREGVSIQYF. The J gene is TRBJ2-4, the V gene TRBV27; 7 bases are a match to TRBD2. V dropped 2 bases and J dropped 9; count of bases not matched to a gene: 7. The CDR3 loop spans 14 amino acids. In germline, CDR1 is MNHEY, CDR2 SMNVEV (reference sequence).

The V and J genes are TRBV4-1 and TRBJ1-5, with TRBD1 matching 9 bases. The germline V gene has CDR1 MGHRA and CDR2 YSYEKL. J gave up 1 base and V 1 base, and 5 bases lay outside the gene matches. The CDR3 has 17 amino acids. Here the CDR3 reads CASSQGPDRGSNQPQHF. The CDR3 DNA reads TGCGCCAGCAGCCAAGGGCCGGACAGGGGAAGCAATCAGCCCCAGCATTTT.

The CDR3: CASSQDPAGLSYNEQFF. CDR3 nucleotides: TGTGCCAGCAGCCAAGATCCAGCGGGGCTGTCCTACAATGAGCAGTTCTTC. The V gene is TRBV4-2, the J gene TRBJ2-1; 7 bases fit TRBD2. The CDR3 totals 17 residues. The J segment lost 1 base and the V segment lost 0 bases, leaving 6 bases of the junction unmatched. Germline CDR1 and CDR2: LGHNA and YNFKEQ.

The chain combines TRBV2 with TRBJ2-5, with TRBD2 matching over 10 bases. The trim removed 6 bases at V and 2 bases at J, leaving 3 bases unmatched. This CDR3 is built from 14 residues. Germline V lookup: CDR1 SNHLY, CDR2 FYNNEI. Here the CDR3 reads CASRLLAGQETQYF. DNA for the CDR3: TGTGCCAGCAGATTACTAGCGGGGCAAGAGACCCAGTACTTC.

In this sample, this clone turned up a few times. The gene calls are TRBV2 and TRBJ2-5; maybe TRBD1 (5 bases). V was trimmed by 7 bases and J by 7 bases, leaving 10 bases between them. CDR3 length equals 11 residues. Germline-derived CDR1 and CDR2 are SNHLY and FYNNEI. CDR3 nucleotide sequence: TGTGCCAGCAACCTACAGGCGACCCAGTACTTC. It yields the protein CASNLQATQYF.

V is TRBV5-6 and J is TRBJ2-7, with TRBD1 matching 7 bases. There are 12 residues in the CDR3. Trimming cost V 0 bases and J 12 bases; bases outside gene matches: 6. Germline CDR1 reads SGHDT; CDR2 reads YYEEEE. Written as DNA, the CDR3 is TGTGCCAGCAGCTTGGGAGGACAGGATTGGTACTTC. It yields the protein CASSLGGQDWYF.

The chain links TRBV19 to TRBJ2-7; the D is unclear. In germline, CDR1 is LNHDA, CDR2 SQIVND (reference sequence). The V end lost 6 bases, the J end lost 3 bases, and 12 bases lay between the germline ends. This CDR3 has 13 amino acids. The CDR3 sequence is CASSIMTDYEQYF. The CDR3 nucleotides are TGTGCCAGTAGCATCATGACGGACTACGAGCAGTACTTC.

The gene calls are TRBV9 and TRBJ2-3; possible D gene TRBD2, 5 bases. The CDR3 consists of 16 residues. V lost 3 bases and J 4 bases, leaving 18 bases between the germline ends. Germline V gives CDR1 SGDLS, CDR2 YYNGEE. The CDR3 coding sequence is TGTGCCAGCAGCGGCTACCGGGGTGCTCTCCCAGATACGCAGTATTTT. Protein: CASSGYRGALPDTQYF.

By proportion, this clone is medium-sized. V is TRBV27 and J is TRBJ1-4; 8 bases align to TRBD1. The V gene's germline CDR1 is MNHEY and CDR2 SMNVEV (reference sequence). The CDR3 is 16 residues long. Losses at the gene ends were 5 bases for V and 3 bases for J; bases not matched to a gene: 8. The CDR3 loop reads CASSPDPGGSNEKLFF. CDR3 DNA sequence: TGTGCCAGCAGTCCCGACCCAGGGGGCTCTAATGAAAAACTGTTTTTT. Full variable domain (outside the CDR3, taken from reference TRBV27 and TRBJ1-4): EAQVTQNPRYLITVTGKKLTVTCSQNMNHEYMSWYRQDPGLGLRQIYYSMNVEVTDKGDVPEGYKVSRKEKRNFPLILESPSPNQTSLYFCASSPDPGGSNEKLFFGSGTQLSVL.

This chain links TRBV29-1 with TRBJ1-1; tentatively, D is TRBD1 (6 bases). From germline, CDR1 is SQVTM and CDR2 ANQGSEA. The V and J ends lost 1 base and 5 bases respectively, with 11 bases between them. The CDR3 length is 13 residues. The CDR3 DNA reads as TGCAGCGTTGAAGTGGGGGGCCGGACTGAAGCTTTCTTT. Encoded protein: CSVEVGGRTEAFF.

This CDR3 reads CASSLGTGGGEAFF. CDR3 DNA sequence: TGTGCCAGCAGCTTAGGGACAGGGGGCGGTGAAGCTTTCTTT. The chain carries TRBV7-6 and TRBJ1-1; TRBD1 matches 11 bases. Germline CDR1 and CDR2: SGHVS and FNYEAQ. The CDR3 has 14 amino acids. After removal of 1 base from V and 7 bases from J, the junction contained 2 bases not matched to a gene.

The chain recombines TRBV5-4 with TRBJ2-7, with 14 bases matching TRBD2. This CDR3 region has 18 residues. Germline values: CDR1 SGHNT, CDR2 YYREEE (reference sequence). With V trimmed by 3 bases and J by 6 bases, 14 bases remained unmatched. CDR3 nucleotide sequence: TGTGCCAGCAGCTGGGGGGGACTAGCGGGAGAGCTCCCTCTCGAGCAGTACTTC. It yields the protein CASSWGGLAGELPLEQYF. Variable domain in full (rest from reference TRBV5-4 and TRBJ2-7): ETGVTQSPTHLIKTRGQQVTLRCSSQSGHNTVSWYQQALGQGPQFIFQYYREEENGRGNFPPRFSGLQFPNYSSELNVNALELDDSALYLCASSWGGLAGELPLEQYFGPGTRLTVT.

This rearrangement joins TRBV29-1 to TRBJ2-1, with D possibly called TRBD1 or TRBD2 (5 bases each). Trimming removed 7 bases from V and 0 bases from J, with 16 bases in between. The CDR3 has 15 amino acids. Germline V CDR1 and CDR2: SQVTM, ANQGSEA. The CDR3 region has the DNA TGCAGCGCAGAGGTGGGACGGCACTCCTACAATGAGCAGTTCTTC. Amino acid sequence: CSAEVGRHSYNEQFF.

The chain employs TRBV6-6 and TRBJ2-7; tentatively, D is TRBD1 (6 bases). CDR3 length: 15 residues. Germline V lookup: CDR1 MNHNY, CDR2 SVGAGI (reference sequence). V was shortened by 3 bases and J by 2 bases, with 14 bases between the two germline ends. CDR3 in DNA: TGTGCCAGCAGTTATTTCCCAGGACAGCCCTACGAGCAGTACTTC. As protein: CASSYFPGQPYEQYF.

J is TRBJ2-6 and V is TRBV9; D possibly corresponds to TRBD2 (7 bases). CDR3 size: 20 residues. The V gene lost 1 base and the J gene lost 0 bases, with 20 bases spanning the gap. CDR1 is SGDLS and CDR2 is YYNGEE in the germline V gene. CDR3 DNA: TGTGCCAGCAGCGTACCTCCGTTCGGGGAGGGGGGCTCTGGGGCCAACGTCCTGACTTTC. Translating gives CASSVPPFGEGGSGANVLTF.

The V gene is TRBV28, the J gene TRBJ2-7; TRBD1 aligns across 7 bases. Germline CDR1 is MDHEN and CDR2 is SYDVKM. The CDR3 spans 14 residues. V dropped 5 bases and J dropped 4; count of bases not matched to a gene: 8. CDR3 in DNA: TGTGCCAGCAGTGAAACAGGGGTACGGTACGAGCAGTACTTC. This gives the protein CASSETGVRYEQYF.

J is TRBJ2-6 and V is TRBV2, with a possible D match to TRBD1 (5 bases). Germline lookup yields CDR1 SNHLY and CDR2 FYNNEI. The CDR3 totals 16 residues. V was trimmed by 8 bases and J by 0 bases, leaving 14 bases between them. DNA for the CDR3: TGTGCCAGCTGTTCATCAGGGTCCTCTGGGGCCAACGTCCTGACTTTC. Translated, it gives CASCSSGSSGANVLTF.

The CDR3 coding sequence is TGTGCCAGCAGCACCGCGGAGGGTAACTATGGCTACACCTTC. Translated, it gives CASSTAEGNYGYTF. The chain couples TRBV7-9 to TRBJ1-2; no reliable D call. The CDR3 has 14 residues. Trimming removed 5 bases from V and 1 base from J, with 11 bases in between. Germline lookup yields CDR1 SEHNR and CDR2 FQNEAQ (reference sequence).

To note about this clone: An end of the junction differs from the germline gene, which may be a read error. The genes are TRBV29-1 and TRBJ1-2; possible D gene TRBD1, 6 bases. The CDR3 has 11 amino acids. CDR1 SQVTM and CDR2 ANQGSEA come from the germline V gene. The CDR3 region is CSAEGGNGYTF. The CDR3 nucleotides read TGCAGCGCTGAAGGGGGTAATGGCTACACCTTC.

The chain recombines TRBV6-1 with TRBJ2-1, with D possibly called TRBD1 or TRBD2 (5 bases each). There are 14 residues in the CDR3. V lost 4 bases to trimming and J lost 4 bases, with 11 bases between them. Germline V gene lookup returns CDR1 MNHNS and CDR2 SASEGT. The CDR3 DNA follows: TGTGCCAGCAGTGGCTGGGGGTTGTACAATGAGCAGTTCTTC. Translated: CASSGWGLYNEQFF.

The chain couples TRBV7-6 to TRBJ2-5; 9 bases agree with TRBD1. Germline CDR1 is SGHVS and CDR2 is FNYEAQ. The CDR3 is made up of 14 amino acids. Trimming took 6 bases from V and 4 from J; bases not matched to a gene: 6. The CDR3 region has the DNA TGTGCCAGCAGGGTTGACAGGGGGGTAGAGACCCAGTACTTC. Protein sequence: CASRVDRGVETQYF.

The chain employs TRBV29-1 and TRBJ2-1; 7 nucleotides line up with TRBD2. Trimming took 5 bases from V and 12 from J; bases not matched to a gene: 13. The length of the CDR3 is 13 residues. Per the germline V gene, CDR1 is SQVTM and CDR2 is ANQGSEA. The CDR3 coding sequence is TGCAGCGTTTTTGTCAGGGAGGGTACGGTGCAGTTCTTC. Amino acids: CSVFVREGTVQFF.

This chain joins TRBV27 and TRBJ2-7, with no clear D. With 7 bases removed from V and 0 bases from J, the gap between germline ends came to 16 bases. The V gene's germline CDR1 is MNHEY and CDR2 SMNVEV (reference sequence). The CDR3 is made up of 15 amino acids. CDR3 sequence reads: CASKTDEASSYEQYF. The DNA of the CDR3 is TGTGCCAGCAAGACGGACGAGGCCTCCTCCTACGAGCAGTACTTC.

The V and J genes are TRBV2 and TRBJ2-2; maybe TRBD1 (6 bases). This CDR3 comprises 14 residues. V lost 4 bases to trimming and J lost 3 bases, with 9 bases between them. Germline-derived CDR1 and CDR2 are SNHLY and FYNNEI. This chain's CDR3 is CASSGQGYTGELFF. DNA for the CDR3: TGTGCCAGCAGTGGGCAGGGGTACACCGGGGAGCTGTTTTTT. Looking up the rest from reference TRBV2 and TRBJ2-2 gives the full variable domain: EPEVTQTPSHQVTQMGQEVILRCVPISNHLYFYWYRQILGQKVEFLVSFYNNEISEKSEIFDDQFSVERPDGSNFTLKIRSTKLEDSAMYFCASSGQGYTGELFFGEGSRLTVL.

V gene TRBV19 combines with J gene TRBJ2-7; 8 bases are a match to TRBD1. The germline V gene has CDR1 LNHDA and CDR2 SQIVND (reference sequence). J lost 1 base, V lost 6 bases, and 8 bases had no gene match. The CDR3 runs 15 residues. CDR3 amino acids: CASSSGTGTSYEQYF. CDR3 in DNA: TGTGCCAGTAGCTCCGGGACAGGAACATCCTACGAGCAGTACTTC.

V gene TRBV27 combines with J gene TRBJ1-1; 7 bases line up with TRBD1. The CDR3 has 14 residues. Losses at the gene ends were 0 bases for V and 4 bases for J; bases not matched to a gene: 2. Germline CDR1 reads MNHEY; CDR2 reads SMNVEV (reference sequence). The CDR3 DNA is TGTGCCAGCAGTTTATCACAGGGGAGCACTGAAGCTTTCTTT. This codes for CASSLSQGSTEAFF.

This rearrangement joins TRBV6-4 to TRBJ2-4; a possible D gene is TRBD1 (6 bases). CDR3 length equals 14 residues. Per the germline V gene, CDR1 is MRHNA and CDR2 is SNTAGT. The V end lost 0 bases, the J end lost 6 bases, and 9 bases lay between the germline ends. In nucleotides, the CDR3 is TGTGCCAGCAGTGACTCGGCAGGGGCAAACATTCAGTACTTC. Encoded protein: CASSDSAGANIQYF.

This clone was recorded a few times. V usage is TRBV2 and J usage is TRBJ1-5, with no clear D. In germline, CDR1 is SNHLY, CDR2 FYNNEI. The CDR3 contains 13 residues. Trimming pared 1 base from V and 14 bases from J, leaving 15 bases between. CDR3 sequence (DNA): TGTGCCAGCAGTGAAGACTCCCTTAAGTGGGAGCATTTT. Its translation: CASSEDSLKWEHF.

The chain recombines TRBV11-2 with TRBJ2-1; possibly TRBD2 for D (6 bases). The CDR3 loop spans 19 amino acids. Per the germline V gene, CDR1 is SGHAT and CDR2 is FQNNGV. V lost 1 base, J lost 1 base, and 20 bases lay in between. The CDR3 DNA reads as TGTGCCAGCAGCTTAGGTCGTAAAAGACTAGGAGGGTCCTACAATGAGCAGTTCTTC. It translates to CASSLGRKRLGGSYNEQFF. Full variable domain (remainder filled in from reference TRBV11-2 and TRBJ2-1): EAGVAQSPRYKIIEKRQSVAFWCNPISGHATLYWYQQILGQGPKLLIQFQNNGVVDDSQLPKDRFSAERLKGVDSTLKIQPAKLEDSAVYLCASSLGRKRLGGSYNEQFFGPGTRLTVL.